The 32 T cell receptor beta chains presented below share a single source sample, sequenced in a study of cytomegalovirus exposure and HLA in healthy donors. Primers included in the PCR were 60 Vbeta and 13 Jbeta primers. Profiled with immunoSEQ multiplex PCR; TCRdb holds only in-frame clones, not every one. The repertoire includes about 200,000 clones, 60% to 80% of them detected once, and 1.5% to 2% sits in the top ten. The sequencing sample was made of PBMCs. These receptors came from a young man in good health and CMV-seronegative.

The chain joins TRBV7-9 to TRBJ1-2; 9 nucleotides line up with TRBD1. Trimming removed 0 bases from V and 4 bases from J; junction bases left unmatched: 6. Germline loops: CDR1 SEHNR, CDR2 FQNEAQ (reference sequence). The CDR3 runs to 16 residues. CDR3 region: CASSLAGQGFSYGYTF. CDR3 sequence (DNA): TGTGCCAGCAGCTTAGCGGGACAGGGATTCTCCTATGGCTACACCTTC.

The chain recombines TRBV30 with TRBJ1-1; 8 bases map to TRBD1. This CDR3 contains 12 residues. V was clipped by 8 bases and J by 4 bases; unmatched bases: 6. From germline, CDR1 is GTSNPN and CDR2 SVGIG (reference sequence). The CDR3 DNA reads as TGTGCCCGAGACAGGGGATCCACTGAAGCTTTCTTT. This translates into CARDRGSTEAFF.

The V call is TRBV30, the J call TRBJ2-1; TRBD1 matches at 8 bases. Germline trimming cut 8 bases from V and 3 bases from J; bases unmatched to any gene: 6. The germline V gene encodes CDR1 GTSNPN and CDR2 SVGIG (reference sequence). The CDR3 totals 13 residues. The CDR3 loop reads CALQGASYNEQFF. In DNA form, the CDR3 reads TGTGCCCTGCAGGGGGCAAGCTACAATGAGCAGTTCTTC.

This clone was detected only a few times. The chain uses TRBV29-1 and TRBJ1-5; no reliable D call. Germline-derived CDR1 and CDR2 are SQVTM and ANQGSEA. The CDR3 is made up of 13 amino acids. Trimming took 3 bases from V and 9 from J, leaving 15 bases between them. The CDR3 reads CSVDHVAGGPQHF. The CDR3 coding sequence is TGCAGCGTTGACCACGTTGCGGGTGGGCCCCAGCATTTT.

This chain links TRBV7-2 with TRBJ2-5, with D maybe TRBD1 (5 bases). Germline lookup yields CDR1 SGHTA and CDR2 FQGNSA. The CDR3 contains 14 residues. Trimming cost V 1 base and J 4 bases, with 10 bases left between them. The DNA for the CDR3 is TGTGCCAGCAGCTTAGACCAGGGCATAGAGACCCAGTACTTC. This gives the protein CASSLDQGIETQYF.

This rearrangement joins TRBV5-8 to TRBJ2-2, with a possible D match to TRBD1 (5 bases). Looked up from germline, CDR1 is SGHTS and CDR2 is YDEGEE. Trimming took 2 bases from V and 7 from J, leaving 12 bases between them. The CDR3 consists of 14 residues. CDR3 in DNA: TGTGCCAGCAGCTTCGGTCAGGGTGGCGGGGAGCTGTTTTTT. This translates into CASSFGQGGGELFF. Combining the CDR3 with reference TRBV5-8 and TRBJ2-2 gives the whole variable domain EAGVTQSPTHLIKTRGQQATLRCSPISGHTSVYWYQQALGLGLQFLLWYDEGEERNRGNFPPRFSGRQFPNYSSELNVNALELEDSALYLCASSFGQGGGELFFGEGSRLTVL.

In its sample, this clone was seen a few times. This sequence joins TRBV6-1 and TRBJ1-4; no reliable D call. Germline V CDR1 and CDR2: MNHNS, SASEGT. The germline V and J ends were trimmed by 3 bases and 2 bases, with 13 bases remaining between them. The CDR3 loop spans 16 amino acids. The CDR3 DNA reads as TGTGCCAGCAGTGACACTGCGAGGGTCACTAATGAAAAACTGTTTTTT. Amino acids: CASSDTARVTNEKLFF.

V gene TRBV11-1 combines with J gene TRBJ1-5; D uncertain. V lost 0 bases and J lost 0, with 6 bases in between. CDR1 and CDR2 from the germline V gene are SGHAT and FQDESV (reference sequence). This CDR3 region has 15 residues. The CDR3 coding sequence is TGTGCCAGCAGCTTAGCAGGAGGTAGCAATCAGCCCCAGCATTTT. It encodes CASSLAGGSNQPQHF.

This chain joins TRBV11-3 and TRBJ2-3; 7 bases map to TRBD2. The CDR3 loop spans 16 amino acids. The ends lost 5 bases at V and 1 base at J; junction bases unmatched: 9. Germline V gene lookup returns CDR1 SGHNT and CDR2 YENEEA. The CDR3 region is CASSPFLRGGTDTQYF. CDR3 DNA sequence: TGTGCCAGCAGCCCCTTCCTTCGGGGGGGCACAGATACGCAGTATTTT.

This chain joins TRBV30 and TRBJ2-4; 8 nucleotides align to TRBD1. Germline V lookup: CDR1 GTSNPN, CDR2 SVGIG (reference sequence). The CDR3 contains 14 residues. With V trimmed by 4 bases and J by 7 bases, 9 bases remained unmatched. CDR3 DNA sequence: TGTGCCTGGACTCTCCGGGACAGGAGGAACATTCAGTACTTC. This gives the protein CAWTLRDRRNIQYF.

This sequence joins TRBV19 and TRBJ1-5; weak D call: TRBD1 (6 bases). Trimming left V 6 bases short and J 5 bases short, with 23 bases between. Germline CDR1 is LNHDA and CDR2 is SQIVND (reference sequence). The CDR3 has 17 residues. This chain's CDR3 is CASRRLGQGTSYQPQHF. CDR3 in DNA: TGTGCCAGTAGAAGATTGGGGCAGGGGACCTCTTATCAGCCCCAGCATTTT.

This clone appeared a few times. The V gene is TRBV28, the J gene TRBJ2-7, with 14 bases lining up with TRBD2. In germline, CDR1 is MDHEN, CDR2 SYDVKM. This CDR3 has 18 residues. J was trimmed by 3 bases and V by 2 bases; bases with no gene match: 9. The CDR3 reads CASSLIDTGLAGGYEQYF. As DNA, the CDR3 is TGTGCCAGCAGTTTAATAGACACCGGACTAGCGGGGGGCTACGAGCAGTACTTC.

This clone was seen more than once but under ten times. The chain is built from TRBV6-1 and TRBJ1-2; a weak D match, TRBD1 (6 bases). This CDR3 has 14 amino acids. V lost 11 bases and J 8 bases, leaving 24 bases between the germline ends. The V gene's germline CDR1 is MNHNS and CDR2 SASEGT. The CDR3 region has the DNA TGTGCCGGCGGACAGCCCGCACTTTTCTTCGGCTACACCTTC. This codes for CAGGQPALFFGYTF.

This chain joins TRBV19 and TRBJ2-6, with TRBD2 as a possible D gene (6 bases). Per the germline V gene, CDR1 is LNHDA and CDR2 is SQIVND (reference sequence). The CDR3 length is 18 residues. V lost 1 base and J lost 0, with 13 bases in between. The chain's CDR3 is CASSIGAGQSSGANVLTF. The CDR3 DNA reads TGTGCCAGTAGTATAGGGGCGGGGCAAAGCTCTGGGGCCAACGTCCTGACTTTC.

CDR3 region: CASSEGQQETQYF. CDR3 DNA sequence: TGTGCCAGCAGTGAAGGGCAGCAAGAGACCCAGTACTTC. This chain connects TRBV6-1 to TRBJ2-5, with D unclear. The V end was cut by 1 base, the J end by 2 bases, with 5 bases between. The CDR3 has 13 residues. From germline, CDR1 is MNHNS and CDR2 SASEGT.

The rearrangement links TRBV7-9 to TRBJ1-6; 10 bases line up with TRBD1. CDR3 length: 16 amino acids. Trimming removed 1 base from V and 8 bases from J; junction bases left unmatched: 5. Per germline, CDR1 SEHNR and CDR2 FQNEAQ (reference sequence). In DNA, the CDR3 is TGTGCCAGCAGCTTAGGTTTGGGGACAGGGGATTCACCCCTCCACTTT. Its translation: CASSLGLGTGDSPLHF.

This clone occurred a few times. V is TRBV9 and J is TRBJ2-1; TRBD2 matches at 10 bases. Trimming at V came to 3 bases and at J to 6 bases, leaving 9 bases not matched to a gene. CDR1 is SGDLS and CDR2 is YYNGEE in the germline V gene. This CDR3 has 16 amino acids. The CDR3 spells CASSASRSGGANEQFF. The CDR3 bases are TGTGCCAGCAGCGCCTCCAGAAGCGGGGGGGCCAATGAGCAGTTCTTC.

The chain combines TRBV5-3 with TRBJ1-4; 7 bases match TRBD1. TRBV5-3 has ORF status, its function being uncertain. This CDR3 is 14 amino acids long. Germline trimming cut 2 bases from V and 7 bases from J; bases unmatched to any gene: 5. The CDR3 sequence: CARSLQGIGEKLFF. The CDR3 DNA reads TGTGCCAGAAGCTTACAGGGGATCGGTGAAAAACTGTTTTTT.

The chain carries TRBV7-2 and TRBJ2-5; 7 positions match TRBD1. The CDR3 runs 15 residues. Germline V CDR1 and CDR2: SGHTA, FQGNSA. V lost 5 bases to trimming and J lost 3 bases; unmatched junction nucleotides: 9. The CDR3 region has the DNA TGTGCCAGCAGCCCCGCCGGGACAGAAGAAGAGACCCAGTACTTC. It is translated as CASSPAGTEEETQYF.

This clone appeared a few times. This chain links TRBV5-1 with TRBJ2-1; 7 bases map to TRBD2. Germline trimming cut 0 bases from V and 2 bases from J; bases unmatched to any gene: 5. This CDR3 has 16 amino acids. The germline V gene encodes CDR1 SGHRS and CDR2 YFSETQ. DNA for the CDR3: TGCGCCAGCAGCTTGGCAAGAGGGAGGGCCTACAATGAGCAGTTCTTC. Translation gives CASSLARGRAYNEQFF. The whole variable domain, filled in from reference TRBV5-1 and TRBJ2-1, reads KAGVTQTPRYLIKTRGQQVTLSCSPISGHRSVSWYQQTPGQGLQFLFEYFSETQRNKGNFPGRFSGRQFSNSRSEMNVSTLELGDSALYLCASSLARGRAYNEQFFGPGTRLTVL.

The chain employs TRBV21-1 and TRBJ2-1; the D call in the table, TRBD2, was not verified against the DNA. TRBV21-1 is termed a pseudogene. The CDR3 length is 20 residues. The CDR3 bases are TGTGCCAGCAGCAACAAACTTGGCGGGAGTGCCGCCTCCAAGGAATATGAGCAGTTCTTC. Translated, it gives CASSNKLGGSAASKEYEQFF.

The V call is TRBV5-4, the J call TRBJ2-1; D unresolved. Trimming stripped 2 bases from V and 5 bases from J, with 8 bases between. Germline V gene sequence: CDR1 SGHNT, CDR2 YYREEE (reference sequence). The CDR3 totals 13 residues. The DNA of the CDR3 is TGTGCCAGCAGCTTTGTTGTAAACAATGAGCAGTTCTTC. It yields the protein CASSFVVNNEQFF.

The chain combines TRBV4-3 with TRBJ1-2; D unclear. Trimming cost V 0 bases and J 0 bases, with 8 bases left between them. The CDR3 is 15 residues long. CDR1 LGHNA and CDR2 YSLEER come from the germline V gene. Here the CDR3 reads CASSQEAGSNYGYTF. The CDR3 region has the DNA TGCGCCAGCAGCCAAGAGGCCGGGTCTAACTATGGCTACACCTTC.

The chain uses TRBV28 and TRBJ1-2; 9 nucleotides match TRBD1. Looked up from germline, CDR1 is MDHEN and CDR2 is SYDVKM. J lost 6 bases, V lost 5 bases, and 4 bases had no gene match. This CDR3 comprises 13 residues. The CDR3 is CASSTGTGHGYTF. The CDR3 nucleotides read TGTGCCAGCAGTACGGGGACAGGGCATGGCTACACCTTC.

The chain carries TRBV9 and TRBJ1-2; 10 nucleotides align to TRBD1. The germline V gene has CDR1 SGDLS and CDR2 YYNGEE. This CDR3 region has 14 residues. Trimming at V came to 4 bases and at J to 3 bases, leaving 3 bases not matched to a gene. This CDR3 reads CASSLGQGDYGYTF. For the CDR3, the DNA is TGTGCCAGCAGCTTAGGACAGGGGGACTATGGCTACACCTTC.

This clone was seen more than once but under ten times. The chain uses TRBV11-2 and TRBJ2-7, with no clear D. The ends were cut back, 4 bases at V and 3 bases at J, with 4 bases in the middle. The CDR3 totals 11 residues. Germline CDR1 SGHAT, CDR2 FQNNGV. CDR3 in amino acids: CASSSSYEQYF. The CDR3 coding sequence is TGTGCCAGCAGCTCTAGCTACGAGCAGTACTTC.

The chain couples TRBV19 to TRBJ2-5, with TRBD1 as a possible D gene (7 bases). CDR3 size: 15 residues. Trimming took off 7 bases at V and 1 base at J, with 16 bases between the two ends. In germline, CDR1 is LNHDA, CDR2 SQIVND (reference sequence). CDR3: CASKVRRGPQETQYF. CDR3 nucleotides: TGTGCCAGTAAAGTAAGGAGGGGGCCCCAAGAGACCCAGTACTTC. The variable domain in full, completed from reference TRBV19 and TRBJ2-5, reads DGGITQSPKYLFRKEGQNVTLSCEQNLNHDAMYWYRQDPGQGLRLIYYSQIVNDFQKGDIAEGYSVSREKKESFPLTVTSAQKNPTAFYLCASKVRRGPQETQYFGPGTRLLVL.

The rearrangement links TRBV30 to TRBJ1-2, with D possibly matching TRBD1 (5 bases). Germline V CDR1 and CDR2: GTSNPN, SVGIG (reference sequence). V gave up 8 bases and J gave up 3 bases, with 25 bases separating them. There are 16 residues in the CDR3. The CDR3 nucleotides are TGTGCCCCCGGAGTTAGGGGAGGGTGGAATCACTATGGCTACACCTTC. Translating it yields CAPGVRGGWNHYGYTF.

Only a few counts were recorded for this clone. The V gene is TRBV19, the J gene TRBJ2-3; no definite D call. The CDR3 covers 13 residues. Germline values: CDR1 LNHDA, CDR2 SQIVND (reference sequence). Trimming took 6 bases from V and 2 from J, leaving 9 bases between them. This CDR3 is CASSGTYTDTQYF. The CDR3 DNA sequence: TGTGCCAGTAGCGGTACTTACACAGATACGCAGTATTTT.

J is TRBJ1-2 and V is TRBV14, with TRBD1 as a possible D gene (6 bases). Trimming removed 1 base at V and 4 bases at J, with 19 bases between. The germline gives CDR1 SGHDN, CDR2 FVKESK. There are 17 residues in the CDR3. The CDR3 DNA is TGTGCCAGCAGCCAAGGGCCGCTCAGGGGTTCCCTCTATGGCTACACCTTC. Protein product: CASSQGPLRGSLYGYTF.

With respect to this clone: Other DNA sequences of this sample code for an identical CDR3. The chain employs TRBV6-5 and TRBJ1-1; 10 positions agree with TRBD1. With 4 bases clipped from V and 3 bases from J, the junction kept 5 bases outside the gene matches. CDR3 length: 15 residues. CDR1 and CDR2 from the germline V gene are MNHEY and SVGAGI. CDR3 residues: CASSWDRGGDTEAFF. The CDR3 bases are TGTGCCAGCAGTTGGGACAGGGGCGGGGACACTGAAGCTTTCTTT.

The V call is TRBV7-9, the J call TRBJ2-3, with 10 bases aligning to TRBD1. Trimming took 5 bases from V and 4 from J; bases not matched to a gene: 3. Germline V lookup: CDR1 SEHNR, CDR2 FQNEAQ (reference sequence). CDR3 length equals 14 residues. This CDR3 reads CASSTGTGADTQYF. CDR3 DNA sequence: TGTGCCAGCAGCACGGGGACAGGGGCAGATACGCAGTATTTT.